These T cell receptor beta chains were read from a single sample in a study of beta chain features in type 1 diabetes. The table came from immunoSEQ multiplex PCR; TCRdb's copy has only in-frame clones and leaves some out. The data contain some 150,000 clones, approximately 10% of them singletons. Sequenced: central memory CD4+ T cells from blood. The origin of the receptors is a woman in her forties in good health. Both conserved end residues are trimmed from each CDR3. Each record gives: V gene, J gene, clone size, CDR3 protein. Size is omitted from some rows. Given values are once, few, many or a class for expanded clones.

TRBV25-1	TRBJ2-3	few	ASSVDRAATQY
TRBV6-1	TRBJ1-2	many	ASSAALYGYT
TRBV7-2	TRBJ1-5	few	ASRLGTADQPQH
TRBV19	TRBJ2-2	NA	ASWTSGGLRSTGELF
TRBV7-2	TRBJ2-6	NA	ASSLERGANVLT
TRBV7-2	TRBJ2-7	few	ASSPSHYEQY
TRBV5-4	TRBJ2-1	NA	ASNPTGPWDNEQF
TRBV5-1	TRBJ2-1	NA	ASSASGTTNNEQF
TRBV9	TRBJ2-5	few	ASSATPGGILETQY
TRBV7-2	TRBJ2-3	NA	ASSPEAGVGDTQY
TRBV27	TRBJ1-1	few	ASSFSDRNTEAF
TRBV18	TRBJ2-1	many	ASSPLGQGGTSTYNEQF
TRBV10-3	TRBJ2-1	few	AIRSTGDEQF
TRBV19	TRBJ2-2	many	ASYTSGGDTGELF
TRBV7-6	TRBJ1-1	NA	ASSLGGAGGQEAF
TRBV7-6	TRBJ1-2	NA	ASSSTGTGVDYGYT